What follows are 25 T cell receptor beta chains derived from one specimen sequenced in a study of T-cell reconstitution after alpha-beta-depleted transplantation in children. Construction of the TCRbeta library involved unique molecular identifiers. From the PCR reads, TCRdb called clonotypes with MiXCR, one entry per CDR3 protein. The data show fewer than 750,000 distinct CDR3 sequences, 23% seen once. The input for sequencing was PBMCs, mostly from graft donor cells, taken 360 days after TCRalphabeta/CD19-depleted stem cell transplant. These receptors all come from a boy younger than two who had a stem cell transplant for acute myeloid leukemia, so the T cells may come from the graft donor.

The V call is TRBV15, the J call TRBJ2-6; D uncertain. The germline CDR1 and CDR2 sequences are LNHNV and YYDKDF (reference sequence). V was cut by 1 base and J by 2 bases, with 9 bases left in between. CDR3 length: 16 residues. The CDR3 protein is CATSRVRVPGANVLTF. The DNA for the CDR3 is TGTGCCACCAGCAGAGTAAGGGTTCCTGGGGCCAACGTCCTGACTTTC.

The table lists this clonotype with many counts. The V call is TRBV20-1, the J call TRBJ2-7, with TRBD1 matching 8 bases. The CDR3 runs 15 residues. Looked up from germline, CDR1 is DFQATT and CDR2 is SNEGSKA (reference sequence). Trimming at V came to 3 bases and at J to 3 bases, leaving 10 bases not matched to a gene. The chain's CDR3 is CSASRGQVISYEQYF. DNA for the CDR3: TGCAGTGCTAGTAGGGGACAGGTGATAAGCTACGAGCAGTACTTC.

This clonotype came up many times. The V call is TRBV20-1, the J call TRBJ2-1; TRBD2 matches 10 bases. Germline assignment: CDR1 DFQATT and CDR2 SNEGSKA (reference sequence). J gave up 3 bases and V 0 bases, and 8 bases lay outside the gene matches. This CDR3 is built from 17 residues. The CDR3 protein is CSARDPLRTSGYNEQFF. CDR3 in DNA: TGCAGTGCTAGAGATCCTTTGAGGACTAGCGGCTACAATGAGCAGTTCTTC.

This clonotype was observed many times. The chain joins TRBV7-9 to TRBJ2-2, with D tentatively TRBD2 (6 bases). Germline values: CDR1 SEHNR, CDR2 FQNEAQ (reference sequence). Trimming cost V 5 bases and J 4 bases, with 8 bases left between them. The CDR3 loop spans 13 amino acids. The CDR3 spells CASSRGSTGELFF. The CDR3 nucleotides read TGTGCCAGCAGCCGGGGGAGCACCGGGGAGCTGTTTTTT. The full variable domain, with the rest looked up from reference TRBV7-9 and TRBJ2-2, is DTGVSQNPRHKITKRGQNVTFRCDPISEHNRLYWYRQTLGQGPEFLTYFQNEAQLEKSRLLSDRFSAERPKGSFSTLEIQRTEQGDSAMYLCASSRGSTGELFFGEGSRLTVL.

This clonotype was counted many times. The rearrangement links TRBV29-1 to TRBJ2-1; D is uncertain. Germline CDR1 is SQVTM and CDR2 is ANQGSEA. The CDR3 sequence is 12 residues long. The germline V and J ends were trimmed by 6 bases and 7 bases, with 13 bases remaining between them. CDR3 amino acids: CSVENSFNEQFF. In nucleotides, the CDR3 is TGCAGCGTGGAAAACAGCTTTAATGAGCAGTTCTTC.

CDR3 DNA sequence: TGTGCCACTCAGGAGCCGGGGGGCTCCTACGAGCAGTACGTC. Translated: CATQEPGGSYEQYV. This chain connects TRBV28 to TRBJ2-7; TRBD2 agrees at 7 bases. CDR1 MDHEN and CDR2 SYDVKM come from the germline V gene. This CDR3 contains 14 residues. V trimming: 10 bases; J trimming: 0 bases; junction bases outside the gene matches: 9.

This rearrangement joins TRBV9 to TRBJ1-2; D gene ambiguous. Germline CDR1 reads SGDLS; CDR2 reads YYNGEE. Trimming removed 3 bases at V and 5 bases at J, with 8 bases between. CDR3 length equals 12 residues. CDR3 region: CASSALDYGYTF. The CDR3 region has the DNA TGTGCCAGCAGCGCCTTAGATTATGGCTACACCTTC.

This clonotype was observed many times. Written as DNA, the CDR3 is TGTGCCAGCAGCCAACCGTCACCTAGCGGGGCTGAGACCCAGTACTTC. Residues: CASSQPSPSGAETQYF. This chain links TRBV3-1 with TRBJ2-5, with 9 bases lining up with TRBD2. The trim removed 2 bases at V and 5 bases at J, leaving 9 bases unmatched. This CDR3 is built from 16 residues. Germline assignment: CDR1 LGHDT and CDR2 YNNKEL (reference sequence).

This clonotype showed up many times. In nucleotides, the CDR3 is TGCAGTGCCAGCGGGGACACCGGGGAGCTGTTTTTT. Amino acid sequence: CSASGDTGELFF. The chain uses TRBV20-1 and TRBJ2-2, with 7 positions matching TRBD2. This CDR3 is 12 amino acids long. Germline assignment: CDR1 DFQATT and CDR2 SNEGSKA (reference sequence). The V segment lost 6 bases and the J segment 3 bases; nucleotides outside the gene matches: 1.

This clonotype was recorded many times. The chain is built from TRBV20-1 and TRBJ2-7; D is undetermined. The CDR3 has 13 residues. V lost 0 bases and J 2 bases, leaving 8 bases between the germline ends. Looked up from germline, CDR1 is DFQATT and CDR2 is SNEGSKA (reference sequence). The CDR3 DNA sequence: TGCAGTGCTAGAGATGTCGAGACCTACGAGCAGTACTTC. The encoded protein is CSARDVETYEQYF.

This clonotype was detected a few times. The genes are TRBV2 and TRBJ2-1, with TRBD2 as a possible D gene (5 bases). Germline CDR1 SNHLY, CDR2 FYNNEI. The CDR3 totals 13 residues. Trimming pared 10 bases from V and 2 bases from J, leaving 12 bases between. The CDR3 protein is CATRLATYNEQFF. The CDR3 DNA sequence: TGTGCCACGAGGCTAGCCACCTACAATGAGCAGTTCTTC.

This clonotype was found many times. The genes are TRBV5-1 and TRBJ2-1; 7 bases are a match to TRBD2. The CDR3 has 14 amino acids. V lost 0 bases and J lost 6; bases outside the gene matches: 3. The V gene's germline CDR1 is SGHRS and CDR2 YFSETQ. The CDR3 region is CASSLAASGNEQFF. DNA for the CDR3: TGCGCCAGCAGCTTGGCGGCTAGCGGCAATGAGCAGTTCTTC.

This clonotype has at least ten counts. This rearrangement joins TRBV7-2 to TRBJ1-5; TRBD1 aligns across 9 bases. Germline values: CDR1 SGHTA, CDR2 FQGNSA. The length of the CDR3 is 16 residues. V lost 2 bases and J lost 3; bases outside the gene matches: 5. CDR3 coding DNA: TGTGCCAGCAGCTTATCCGGGACAGGGAACAATCAGCCCCAGCATTTT. It specifies CASSLSGTGNNQPQHF. Drawing the rest from reference TRBV7-2 and TRBJ1-5, the complete variable domain is GAGVSQSPSNKVTEKGKDVELRCDPISGHTALYWYRQSLGQGLEFLIYFQGNSAPDKSGLPSDRFSAERTGGSVSTLTIQRTQQEDSAVYLCASSLSGTGNNQPQHFGDGTRLSIL.

This clonotype appeared many times. The CDR3 loop is CASSLSYNSPLHF. The CDR3 DNA reads as TGTGCCAGCAGTCTCTCCTATAATTCACCCCTCCACTTT. The chain combines TRBV28 with TRBJ1-6; no definite D call. This CDR3 comprises 13 residues. Trimming left V 5 bases short and J 0 bases short, with 2 bases between. Germline V CDR1 and CDR2: MDHEN, SYDVKM.

The sample holds many counts of this clonotype. The J gene is TRBJ2-3, the V gene TRBV6-1, with 10 bases that match TRBD2. There are 13 residues in the CDR3. In germline, CDR1 is MNHNS, CDR2 SASEGT. J gave up 4 bases and V 10 bases, and 5 bases lay outside the gene matches. CDR3 amino acids: CAIRTSGSDTQYF. As DNA, the CDR3 is TGTGCCATTCGGACTAGCGGATCAGATACGCAGTATTTT.

The CDR3 DNA sequence: TGTGCCAGCAGCCCCGTGGTAGCGGGGGAGCAGTACTTC. Encoded protein: CASSPVVAGEQYF. V and J are TRBV7-2 and TRBJ2-7; 8 nucleotides align to TRBD2. Trimming removed 5 bases from V and 7 bases from J; junction bases left unmatched: 7. CDR3 length: 13 residues. The germline V gene has CDR1 SGHTA and CDR2 FQGNSA.

The genes are TRBV30 and TRBJ2-2; TRBD2 aligns across 8 bases. Germline CDR1 and CDR2: GTSNPN and SVGIG (reference sequence). Unmatched junction bases numbered 0, after V lost 3 bases and J lost 0 bases. The CDR3 loop spans 14 amino acids. DNA of the CDR3: TGTGCCTGGAGACTAGCGGCGAACACCGGGGAGCTGTTTTTT. Translation: CAWRLAANTGELFF.

This clonotype was seen a handful of times. The rearrangement links TRBV5-5 to TRBJ2-4; TRBD1 matches at 7 bases. This CDR3 has 16 amino acids. Germline lookup yields CDR1 SGHKS and CDR2 YYEKEE (reference sequence). Germline trimming cut 0 bases from V and 0 bases from J; bases unmatched to any gene: 3. This CDR3 is CASSLVGQLAKNIQYF. Written as DNA, the CDR3 is TGTGCCAGCAGCTTGGTGGGACAGCTAGCCAAAAACATTCAGTACTTC.

The CDR3 loop reads CSARQDLNEQFF. CDR3 nucleotide sequence: TGCAGTGCTAGGCAAGACCTAAATGAGCAGTTCTTC. The chain joins TRBV20-1 to TRBJ2-1; no clear D gene. With 3 bases removed from V and 7 bases from J, the gap between germline ends came to 10 bases. Germline lookup yields CDR1 DFQATT and CDR2 SNEGSKA (reference sequence). This CDR3 is built from 12 residues.

There are a few counts of this clonotype. The J gene is TRBJ2-7, the V gene TRBV6-1; TRBD1 matches at 9 bases. Losses at the gene ends were 5 bases for V and 5 bases for J; bases not matched to a gene: 7. The CDR3 length is 14 residues. CDR1 and CDR2 from the germline V gene are MNHNS and SASEGT. For the CDR3, the DNA is TGTGCCAGCAGTAAACGACAGGGGGGGGACGAGCAGTACGTC. Protein: CASSKRQGGDEQYV.

The table lists this clonotype with many counts. The chain recombines TRBV5-1 with TRBJ2-1, with 10 bases lining up with TRBD2. The CDR3 totals 14 residues. Germline values: CDR1 SGHRS, CDR2 YFSETQ. The V segment lost 6 bases and the J segment 3 bases; nucleotides outside the gene matches: 3. The DNA for the CDR3 is TGCGCCAGCATAAGCGGGGGGGGCTACAATGAGCAGTTCTTC. Translating gives CASISGGGYNEQFF. The whole variable domain, filled in from reference TRBV5-1 and TRBJ2-1, reads KAGVTQTPRYLIKTRGQQVTLSCSPISGHRSVSWYQQTPGQGLQFLFEYFSETQRNKGNFPGRFSGRQFSNSRSEMNVSTLELGDSALYLCASISGGGYNEQFFGPGTRLTVL.

This chain's CDR3 is CASSSPTDPSAREETQYF. The CDR3 DNA follows: TGTGCCAGCAGCTCCCCTACGGACCCTAGTGCGAGGGAAGAGACCCAGTACTTC. The chain has TRBV5-5 and TRBJ2-5; D might be TRBD2 (5 bases). Trimming cost V 3 bases and J 3 bases, with 24 bases left between them. The germline V gene has CDR1 SGHKS and CDR2 YYEKEE (reference sequence). CDR3 size: 18 residues.

This clonotype was detected ten times or more. The rearrangement uses TRBV7-8 and TRBJ1-3; TRBD1 aligns across 7 bases. J was trimmed by 4 bases and V by 5 bases; bases with no gene match: 11. From germline, CDR1 is SGHVS and CDR2 FQNEAQ. The CDR3 runs to 16 residues. For the CDR3, the DNA is TGTGCCAGCAGCGCGAAGGACAGGTCACTAGGAAACACCATATATTTT. It encodes CASSAKDRSLGNTIYF.

This clonotype was counted at least ten times. The chain employs TRBV11-3 and TRBJ2-7, with 8 bases identical to TRBD2. J was trimmed by 3 bases and V by 1 base; bases with no gene match: 8. Germline CDR1 reads SGHNT; CDR2 reads YENEEA. The CDR3 contains 16 residues. The CDR3 sequence is CASSLGSGGGLYEQYF. The CDR3 nucleotides are TGTGCCAGCAGCTTAGGGAGCGGGGGTGGCCTCTACGAGCAGTACTTC.

This clonotype was observed many times. V and J are TRBV6-5 and TRBJ1-5; D gene uncertain. Between the trimmed V and J ends, which lost 0 bases and 9 bases, there was a span of 9 bases. The CDR3 has 13 amino acids. Germline CDR1 reads MNHEY; CDR2 reads SVGAGI. The CDR3 spells CASSYSLTWPQHF. CDR3 in DNA: TGTGCCAGCAGTTACTCCCTGACTTGGCCCCAGCATTTT.